These 20 T cell receptor beta chains share one sample of origin, sequenced in a study of OX40 agonist ivuxolimab in advanced cancers. Sequencing used immunoSEQ multiplex PCR; TCRdb keeps in-frame clones, though not all of them. This table has around 62,000 clones, more than 70% appearing once. The input for sequencing was CD4+ or CD8+ T cells sorted from blood, taken in a trial of the OX40 agonist ivuxolimab. These receptors were collected from an adult with an advanced solid tumor such as melanoma, head and neck, liver or kidney cancer.

This clone was counted a few times. The rearrangement joins TRBV7-2 to TRBJ1-5, with 7 bases that match TRBD1. Germline CDR1 is SGHTA and CDR2 is FQGNSA. The CDR3 length is 15 residues. The J segment lost 5 bases and the V segment lost 4 bases, leaving 8 bases of the junction unmatched. This CDR3 is CASSSDRVGDQPQHF. DNA for the CDR3: TGTGCCAGCAGCTCAGACAGGGTAGGGGATCAGCCCCAGCATTTT.

This chain uses TRBV6-5 with TRBJ2-5; D might be TRBD2 (6 bases). Deletions cut 2 bases from V and 2 bases from J, with 12 bases between. Germline V gene sequence: CDR1 MNHEY, CDR2 SVGAGI. This CDR3 has 15 residues. CDR3 region: CASSYAGNWQETQYF. The CDR3 DNA reads TGTGCCAGCAGTTACGCGGGAAACTGGCAAGAGACCCAGTACTTC.

The V and J genes are TRBV18 and TRBJ2-7, with D perhaps being TRBD1 or TRBD2 (5 bases each). The CDR3 loop spans 13 amino acids. From germline, CDR1 is KGHSH and CDR2 LQKENI. V was cut by 6 bases and J by 0 bases, with 9 bases left in between. CDR3 residues: CASSGGVSYEQYF. In DNA form, the CDR3 reads TGTGCCAGCTCTGGGGGAGTCTCCTACGAGCAGTACTTC.

V gene TRBV6-1 combines with J gene TRBJ1-1, with D hard to call. Germline CDR1 is MNHNS and CDR2 is SASEGT. This CDR3 has 14 residues. Trimming cost V 1 base and J 0 bases, with 6 bases left between them. The CDR3: CASSEVWMNTEAFF. CDR3 nucleotide sequence: TGTGCCAGCAGTGAAGTATGGATGAACACTGAAGCTTTCTTT.

V gene TRBV7-2 combines with J gene TRBJ1-2; D is unresolved. The germline V gene has CDR1 SGHTA and CDR2 FQGNSA. Trimming left V 0 bases short and J 4 bases short, with 3 bases between. The CDR3 is made up of 12 amino acids. CDR3 sequence reads: CASSLASYGYTF. The DNA of the CDR3 is TGTGCCAGCAGCTTAGCCAGCTATGGCTACACCTTC.

The chain is built from TRBV6-5 and TRBJ1-1; D unresolved. Germline V gene lookup returns CDR1 MNHEY and CDR2 SVGAGI. V gave up 0 bases and J gave up 1 base, with 6 bases separating them. This CDR3 comprises 14 residues. The CDR3 bases are TGTGCCAGCAGTTACTCGGAGGGGAACACTGAAGCTTTCTTT. This encodes CASSYSEGNTEAFF.

The genes are TRBV10-3 and TRBJ2-3; D ambiguous. The CDR3 is 11 residues long. V was shortened by 6 bases and J by 2 bases, with 3 bases between the two germline ends. Germline V gene lookup returns CDR1 ENHRY and CDR2 SYGVKD. The CDR3 reads CAIRVTDTQYF. In DNA, the CDR3 is TGTGCCATCAGAGTCACAGATACGCAGTATTTT.

The V gene is TRBV6-5, the J gene TRBJ2-7, with 8 bases identical to TRBD2. J gave up 4 bases and V 2 bases, and 7 bases lay outside the gene matches. Germline V CDR1 and CDR2: MNHEY, SVGAGI. CDR3 size: 15 residues. CDR3 in amino acids: CASSYGGGRVYEQYF. In DNA form, the CDR3 reads TGTGCCAGCAGTTACGGCGGGGGGAGAGTATACGAGCAGTACTTC.

The chain couples TRBV10-2 to TRBJ2-7; TRBD2 aligns across 7 bases. With 6 bases clipped from V and 4 bases from J, the junction kept 0 bases outside the gene matches. The CDR3 is 11 amino acids. The germline CDR1 and CDR2 sequences are WSHSY and SAAADI. The DNA for the CDR3 is TGCGCCAGCAGGCGGGGGTACGAGCAGTACTTC. Its protein product is CASRRGYEQYF.

The rearrangement links TRBV7-3 to TRBJ2-7; D is uncertain. Trimming took 3 bases from V and 6 from J, leaving 12 bases between them. Germline lookup yields CDR1 SGHTA and CDR2 FQGTGA. The CDR3 spans 13 residues. The CDR3 here is CASSLGYAREQYF. The DNA for the CDR3 is TGTGCCAGCAGCTTGGGGTACGCACGCGAGCAGTACTTC.

This clone occurred a few times. The J gene is TRBJ2-7, the V gene TRBV6-1, with a weak D call TRBD2 (6 bases). V lost 2 bases and J 6 bases, leaving 17 bases between the germline ends. The CDR3 totals 15 residues. Germline V gene sequence: CDR1 MNHNS, CDR2 SASEGT. CDR3 protein: CASSEPGVQLGEQYF. In nucleotides, the CDR3 is TGTGCCAGCAGTGAACCGGGGGTACAGTTGGGCGAGCAGTACTTC.

The chain couples TRBV19 to TRBJ1-5, with 8 bases that match TRBD1. This CDR3 is built from 19 residues. CDR1 is LNHDA and CDR2 is SQIVND in the germline V gene (reference sequence). Trimming cost V 3 bases and J 2 bases; bases outside gene matches: 15. CDR3 sequence reads: CASSILGQETTIRNQPQHF. In DNA form, the CDR3 reads TGTGCCAGTAGTATCCTGGGACAGGAGACTACCATCCGCAATCAGCCCCAGCATTTT.

The V gene is TRBV14, the J gene TRBJ2-2, with a weak D call TRBD2 (7 bases). Between the trimmed V and J ends, which lost 3 bases and 4 bases, there was a span of 15 bases. CDR3 size: 16 residues. Germline V CDR1 and CDR2: SGHDN, FVKESK. As DNA, the CDR3 is TGTGCCAGCAGCCATATAGTAGGGGGGGTCACCGGGGAGCTGTTTTTT. Protein: CASSHIVGGVTGELFF.

The chain recombines TRBV11-2 with TRBJ1-6; D remains unclear. This CDR3 is 14 amino acids long. Trimming removed 5 bases from V and 8 bases from J, with 13 bases in between. Germline V gene data show CDR1 as SGHAT and CDR2 as FQNNGV. CDR3 loop: CASSPQTGHSPLHF. The DNA of the CDR3 is TGTGCCAGCAGCCCCCAGACTGGTCATTCACCCCTCCACTTT.

This chain links TRBV28 with TRBJ2-1, with D possibly being TRBD2 (6 bases). Trimming shortened V by 5 bases and J by 0 bases, and 8 bases separated the two germline ends. The CDR3 length is 14 residues. Germline CDR1 reads MDHEN; CDR2 reads SYDVKM. CDR3 loop: CASSGTHSYNEQFF. In nucleotides, the CDR3 is TGTGCCAGCAGTGGGACTCACTCCTACAATGAGCAGTTCTTC.

This chain connects TRBV14 to TRBJ2-7, with D perhaps TRBD1 (5 bases). CDR1 is SGHDN, CDR2 FVKESK, per germline. This CDR3 comprises 12 residues. The V end was cut by 4 bases, the J end by 3 bases, with 7 bases between. The CDR3 DNA sequence: TGTGCCAGCAGCCGGGGCAGCTACGAGCAGTACTTC. Its protein product is CASSRGSYEQYF.

This clone appeared once. The V and J genes are TRBV9 and TRBJ1-4; D is possibly TRBD1 (5 bases). The CDR3 length is 14 residues. Trimming cost V 9 bases and J 8 bases, with 20 bases left between them. Germline V lookup: CDR1 SGDLS, CDR2 YYNGEE. The CDR3 spells CATPGREVYEKLFF. The DNA of the CDR3 is TGTGCCACCCCTGGCAGGGAGGTATACGAAAAACTGTTTTTT.

The CDR3 DNA sequence: TGTGCCAGCAGCTCACGGGATACGCAGTATTTT. It encodes CASSSRDTQYF. V and J are TRBV4-2 and TRBJ2-3; D is uncertain. The CDR3 is 11 residues long. The germline gives CDR1 LGHNA, CDR2 YNFKEQ. Between the trimmed V and J ends, which lost 5 bases and 6 bases, there was a span of 6 bases.

The chain joins TRBV4-3 to TRBJ1-2; D call uncertain. The CDR3 contains 13 residues. Between the trimmed V and J ends, which lost 0 bases and 5 bases, there was a span of 7 bases. The germline V gene has CDR1 LGHNA and CDR2 YSLEER. The CDR3 DNA reads as TGCGCCAGCAGCCAAGATCAAGAATATGGCTACACCTTC. As protein: CASSQDQEYGYTF.

The chain carries TRBV9 and TRBJ2-7; the D gene could be TRBD1 or TRBD2 (5 bases each). Trimming removed 0 bases at V and 0 bases at J, with 16 bases between. Germline V gives CDR1 SGDLS, CDR2 YYNGEE. The CDR3 has 17 residues. The CDR3 loop is CASSVGDGTPYSYEQYF. The CDR3 DNA reads TGTGCCAGCAGCGTAGGGGACGGGACCCCTTACTCCTACGAGCAGTACTTC.